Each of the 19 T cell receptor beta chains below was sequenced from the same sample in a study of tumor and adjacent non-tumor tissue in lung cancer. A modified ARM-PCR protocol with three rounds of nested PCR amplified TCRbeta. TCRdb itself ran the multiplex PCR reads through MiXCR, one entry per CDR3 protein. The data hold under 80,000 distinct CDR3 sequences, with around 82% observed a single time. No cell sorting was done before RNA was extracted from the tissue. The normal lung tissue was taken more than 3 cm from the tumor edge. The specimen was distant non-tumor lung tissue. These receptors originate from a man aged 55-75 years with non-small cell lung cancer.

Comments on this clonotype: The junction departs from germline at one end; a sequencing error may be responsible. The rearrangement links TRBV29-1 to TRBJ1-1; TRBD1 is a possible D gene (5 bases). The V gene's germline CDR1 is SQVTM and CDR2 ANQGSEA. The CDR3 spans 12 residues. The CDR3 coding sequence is TGCAATGTTGAAGCAGGGAACACTGAAACTTTCTTT. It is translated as CNVEAGNTETFF.

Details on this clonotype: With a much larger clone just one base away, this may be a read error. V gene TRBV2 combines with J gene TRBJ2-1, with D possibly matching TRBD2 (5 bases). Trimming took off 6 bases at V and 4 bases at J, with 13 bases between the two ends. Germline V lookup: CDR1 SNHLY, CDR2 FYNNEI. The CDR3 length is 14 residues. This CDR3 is CASRGKGGYNEQFF. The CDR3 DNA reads TGTGCCAGCAGGGGGAAGGGCGGGTACAATGAGCAGTTCTTC.

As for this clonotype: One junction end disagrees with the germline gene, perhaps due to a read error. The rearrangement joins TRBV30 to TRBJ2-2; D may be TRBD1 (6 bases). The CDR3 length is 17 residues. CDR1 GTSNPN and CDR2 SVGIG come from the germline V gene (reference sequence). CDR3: CAWRGWVPRGNTWELFF. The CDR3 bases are TGTGCCTGGAGGGGATGGGTGCCCAGGGGCAACACCTGGGAGCTGTTTTTT.

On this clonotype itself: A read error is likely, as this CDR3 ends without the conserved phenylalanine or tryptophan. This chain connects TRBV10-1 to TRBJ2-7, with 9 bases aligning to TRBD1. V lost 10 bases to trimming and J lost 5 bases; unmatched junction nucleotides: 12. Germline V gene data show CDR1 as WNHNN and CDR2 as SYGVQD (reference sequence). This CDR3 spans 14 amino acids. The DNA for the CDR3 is TGCGCCATCTGTGACGGGACAGGGTCTAACGAGCAGTACCTC. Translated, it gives CAICDGTGSNEQYL.

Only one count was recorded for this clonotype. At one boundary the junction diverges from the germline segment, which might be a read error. The DNA for the CDR3 is TGCGACAGCAGCCAACAGGGATTCGAAGCTTTCTTT. It is translated as CDSSQQGFEAFF. The chain employs TRBV4-1 and TRBJ1-1; D possibly corresponds to TRBD1 (6 bases). The CDR3 contains 12 residues. Germline V CDR1 and CDR2: MGHRA, YSYEKL.

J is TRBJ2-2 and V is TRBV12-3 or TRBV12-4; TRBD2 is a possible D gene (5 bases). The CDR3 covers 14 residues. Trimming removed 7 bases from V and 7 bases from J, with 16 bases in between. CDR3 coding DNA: TGTGCCAGCACCCTTAACGGTGGAGGCGGGGAGCTGTTTTTT. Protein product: CASTLNGGGGELFF.

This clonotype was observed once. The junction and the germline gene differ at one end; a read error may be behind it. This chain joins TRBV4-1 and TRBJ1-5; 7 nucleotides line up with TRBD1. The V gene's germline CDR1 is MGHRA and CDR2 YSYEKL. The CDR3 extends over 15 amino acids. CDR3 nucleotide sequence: TGCGCCAGGACTATTTCCGGGACAGAGAATCAGTCCCACCATTTT. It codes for CARTISGTENQSHHF.

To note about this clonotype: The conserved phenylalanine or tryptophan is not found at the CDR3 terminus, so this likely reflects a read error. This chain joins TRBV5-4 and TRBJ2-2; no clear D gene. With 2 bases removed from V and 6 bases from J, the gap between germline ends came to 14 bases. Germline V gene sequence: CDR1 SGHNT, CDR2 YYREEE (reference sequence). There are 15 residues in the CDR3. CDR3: CASSFAKDGSGELFY. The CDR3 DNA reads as TGTGCCAGCAGCTTCGCAAAGGACGGGTCCGGGGAGCTGTTTTAT.

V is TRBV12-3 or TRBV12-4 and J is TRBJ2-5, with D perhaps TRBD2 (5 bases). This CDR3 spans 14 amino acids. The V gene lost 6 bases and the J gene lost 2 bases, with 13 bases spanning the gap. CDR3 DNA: TGTGCCAGCAGACCCTGGACTTATCAAGAGACCCAGTACTTC. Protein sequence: CASRPWTYQETQYF.

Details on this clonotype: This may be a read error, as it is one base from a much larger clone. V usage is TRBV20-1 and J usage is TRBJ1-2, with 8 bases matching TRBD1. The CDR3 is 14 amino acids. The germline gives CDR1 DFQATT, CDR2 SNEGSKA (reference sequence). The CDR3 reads CGAITLDRGDGYTF. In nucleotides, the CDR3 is TGCGGTGCTATCACCCTCGACAGGGGCGATGGCTACACCTTC.

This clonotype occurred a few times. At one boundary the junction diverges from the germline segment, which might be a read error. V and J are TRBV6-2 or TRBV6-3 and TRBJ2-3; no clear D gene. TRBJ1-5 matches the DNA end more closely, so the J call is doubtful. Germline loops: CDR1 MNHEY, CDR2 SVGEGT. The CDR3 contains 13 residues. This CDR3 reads CARSYSLRDTQHF. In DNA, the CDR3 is TGTGCCAGGAGTTACTCCCTCCGAGATACGCAGCATTTT.

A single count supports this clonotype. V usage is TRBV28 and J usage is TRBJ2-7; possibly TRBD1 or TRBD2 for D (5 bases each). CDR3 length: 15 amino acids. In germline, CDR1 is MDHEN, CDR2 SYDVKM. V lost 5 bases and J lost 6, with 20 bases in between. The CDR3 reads CASSPGAEEAPEQYF. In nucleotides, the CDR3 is TGTGCCAGCAGTCCTGGGGCAGAGGAGGCTCCCGAGCAGTACTTC.

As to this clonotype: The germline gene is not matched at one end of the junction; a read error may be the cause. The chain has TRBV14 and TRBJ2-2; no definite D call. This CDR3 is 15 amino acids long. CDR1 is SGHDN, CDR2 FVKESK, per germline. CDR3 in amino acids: CTSSQNLDLTGELFF. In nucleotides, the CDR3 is TGTACCAGCAGCCAGAACCTAGATCTTACCGGGGAGCTGTTTTTT.

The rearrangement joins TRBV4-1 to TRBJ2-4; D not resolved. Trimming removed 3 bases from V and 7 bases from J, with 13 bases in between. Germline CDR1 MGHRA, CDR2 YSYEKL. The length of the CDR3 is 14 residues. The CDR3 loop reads CASSQGSHRNIQYF. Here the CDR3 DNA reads TGCGCCAGCAGCCAGGGATCACATAGGAACATTCAGTACTTC.

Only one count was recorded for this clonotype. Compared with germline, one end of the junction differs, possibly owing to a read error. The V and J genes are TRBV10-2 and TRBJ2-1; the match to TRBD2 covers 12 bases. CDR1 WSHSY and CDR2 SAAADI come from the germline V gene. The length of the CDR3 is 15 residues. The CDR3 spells CASSATSGRSDDQFF. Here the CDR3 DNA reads TGTGCCAGCAGTGCGACTAGCGGGAGAAGCGATGATCAGTTCTTC.

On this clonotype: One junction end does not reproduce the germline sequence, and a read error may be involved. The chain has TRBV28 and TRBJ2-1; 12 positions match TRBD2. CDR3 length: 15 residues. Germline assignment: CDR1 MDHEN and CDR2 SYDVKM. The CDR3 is CVSSILAGGSNEQFF. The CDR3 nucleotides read TGTGTCAGCAGCATTCTAGCGGGAGGGAGCAATGAGCAGTTCTTC.

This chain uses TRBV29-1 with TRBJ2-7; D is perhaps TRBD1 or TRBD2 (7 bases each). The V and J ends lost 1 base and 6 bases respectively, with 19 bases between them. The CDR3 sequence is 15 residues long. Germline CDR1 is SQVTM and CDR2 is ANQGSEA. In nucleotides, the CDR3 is TGCAGCGTTGAAGGACAGGGACGGGGAGGGCCCGAGCAGTACTTC. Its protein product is CSVEGQGRGGPEQYF.

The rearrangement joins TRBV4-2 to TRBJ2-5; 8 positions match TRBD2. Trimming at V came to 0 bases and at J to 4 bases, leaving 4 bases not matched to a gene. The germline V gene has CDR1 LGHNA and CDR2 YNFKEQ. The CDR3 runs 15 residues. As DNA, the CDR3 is TGTGCCAGCAGCCAAGATCCGCTAGCGGGAGAGACCCAGTACTTC. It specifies CASSQDPLAGETQYF.

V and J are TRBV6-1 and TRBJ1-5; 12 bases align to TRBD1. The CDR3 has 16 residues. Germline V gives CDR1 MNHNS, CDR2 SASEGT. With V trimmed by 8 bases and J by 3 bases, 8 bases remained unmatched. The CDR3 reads CASGARDRGLNQPQHF. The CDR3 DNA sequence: TGTGCCAGCGGTGCGCGGGACAGGGGGCTCAATCAGCCCCAGCATTTT.